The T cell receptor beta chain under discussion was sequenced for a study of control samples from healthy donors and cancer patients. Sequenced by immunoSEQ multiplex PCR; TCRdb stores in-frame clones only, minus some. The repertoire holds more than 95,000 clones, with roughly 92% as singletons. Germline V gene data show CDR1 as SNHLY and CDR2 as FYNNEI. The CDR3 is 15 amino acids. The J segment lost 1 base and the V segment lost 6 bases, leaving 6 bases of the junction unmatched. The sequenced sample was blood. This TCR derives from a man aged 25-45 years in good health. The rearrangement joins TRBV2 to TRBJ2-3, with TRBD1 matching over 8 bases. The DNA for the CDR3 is TGTGCCAGCAGCCGGGGACAGGCGGGCACAGATACGCAGTATTTT. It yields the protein CASSRGQAGTDTQYF.